The 14 T cell receptor beta chains presented below share a single source sample, sequenced in a study of blood T cell repertoires in COVID-19. The method was immunoSEQ multiplex PCR; TCRdb's version includes in-frame clones alone and lacks a portion of them. Found here are almost 300,000 clones, 70% to 90% of them singletons; the top ten hold 1% to 1.5%. The material sequenced was peripheral blood. Receptors were obtained from a man between 65 and 85 years old with acute or convalescent COVID-19.

J is TRBJ2-5 and V is TRBV19; 8 nucleotides align to TRBD2. The germline V gene encodes CDR1 LNHDA and CDR2 SQIVND (reference sequence). The CDR3 is 16 residues long. J was trimmed by 5 bases and V by 3 bases; bases with no gene match: 11. This chain's CDR3 is CASSIGPAGVSETQYF. DNA of the CDR3: TGTGCCAGTAGTATCGGCCCAGCGGGAGTATCCGAGACCCAGTACTTC.

This rearrangement joins TRBV24-1 to TRBJ1-4; no firm D call. Trimming left V 4 bases short and J 7 bases short, with 9 bases between. CDR3 length equals 13 residues. In germline, CDR1 is KGHDR, CDR2 SFDVKD. The CDR3 DNA reads as TGTGCCACCAGTGACCCTCGGGGTGAAAAACTGTTTTTT. Translating gives CATSDPRGEKLFF.

The DNA of the CDR3 is TGCGCCAGCAGCCAAGAAAGCCACAGGGGCTACGAGCAGTACTTC. Its protein is CASSQESHRGYEQYF. V usage is TRBV4-3 and J usage is TRBJ2-7; 7 bases agree with TRBD1. The trim removed 0 bases at V and 3 bases at J, leaving 5 bases unmatched. This CDR3 comprises 15 residues. In germline, CDR1 is LGHNA, CDR2 YSLEER.

This clone was seen only once. The chain joins TRBV4-1 to TRBJ1-2; 9 nucleotides line up with TRBD1. The CDR3 has 15 amino acids. The junction had 6 bases not matched to a gene; V was cut back by 1 base and J by 6 bases. Germline V gene data show CDR1 as MGHRA and CDR2 as YSYEKL. The CDR3 DNA reads TGCGCCAGCAGCCAAGCTTACAGGGGGCGCGATGGCTACACCTTC. It specifies CASSQAYRGRDGYTF.

The J gene is TRBJ1-2, the V gene TRBV6-2 or TRBV6-3; the match to TRBD1 covers 8 bases. The V gene's germline CDR1 is MNHEY and CDR2 SVGEGT. The trim removed 5 bases at V and 0 bases at J, leaving 8 bases unmatched. This CDR3 spans 16 amino acids. As DNA, the CDR3 is TGTGCCAGCAGTACGGAGACAGGGGCCACTAACTATGGCTACACCTTC. It yields the protein CASSTETGATNYGYTF.

The chain combines TRBV29-1 with TRBJ2-2, with 12 bases identical to TRBD1. Germline V lookup: CDR1 SQVTM, CDR2 ANQGSEA. V was pared by 5 bases and J by 9 bases, with 7 bases of the junction left unmatched. The CDR3 has 14 residues. The CDR3 nucleotides are TGCAGCGTTCGGATCGGGACAGGGGGCCGGGAGCTGTTTTTT. As protein: CSVRIGTGGRELFF.

Here the CDR3 reads CASSSTSRNTGELFF. The CDR3 DNA is TGTGCCAGCAGTTCGACTAGCAGGAACACCGGGGAGCTGTTTTTT. This sequence joins TRBV28 and TRBJ2-2; 7 bases are a match to TRBD2. With 4 bases clipped from V and 1 base from J, the junction kept 3 bases outside the gene matches. The CDR3 consists of 15 residues. CDR1 is MDHEN, CDR2 SYDVKM, per germline.

This chain uses TRBV28 with TRBJ2-5, with 10 bases fitting TRBD2. The J segment lost 1 base and the V segment lost 1 base, leaving 6 bases of the junction unmatched. The CDR3 has 17 residues. Germline loops: CDR1 MDHEN, CDR2 SYDVKM. The CDR3 here is CASSLLASGRSQETQYF. DNA of the CDR3: TGTGCCAGCAGTTTATTAGCTAGCGGGAGAAGCCAAGAGACCCAGTACTTC.

The J gene is TRBJ2-4, the V gene TRBV24-1; 7 bases match TRBD1. The trim removed 2 bases at V and 2 bases at J, leaving 2 bases unmatched. The CDR3 is made up of 15 amino acids. The germline CDR1 and CDR2 sequences are KGHDR and SFDVKD. The CDR3 region has the DNA TGTGCCACCAGTGATTCACAGGGGTCCAAAAACATTCAGTACTTC. Translated, it gives CATSDSQGSKNIQYF.

This clone turned up a few times. V and J are TRBV4-2 and TRBJ1-5, with D perhaps TRBD1 (5 bases). Deletions cut 7 bases from V and 1 base from J, with 17 bases between. This CDR3 has 16 amino acids. CDR1 is LGHNA and CDR2 is YNFKEQ in the germline V gene. This CDR3 reads CASTVRQGGSNQPQHF. The CDR3 DNA reads as TGTGCCAGCACCGTCCGGCAGGGAGGAAGCAATCAGCCCCAGCATTTT.

The chain combines TRBV27 with TRBJ2-7; 15 bases are a match to TRBD2. The CDR3 covers 16 residues. Germline V gene lookup returns CDR1 MNHEY and CDR2 SMNVEV (reference sequence). The V segment lost 6 bases and the J segment 2 bases; nucleotides outside the gene matches: 5. The DNA for the CDR3 is TGTGCCAGCAGGGGACTAGCGGGGGGCCAGGCCTACGAGCAGTACTTC. Its translation: CASRGLAGGQAYEQYF.

The chain has TRBV5-1 and TRBJ1-2; D is ambiguous. This CDR3 contains 14 residues. The ends were cut back, 3 bases at V and 2 bases at J, with 11 bases in the middle. The germline gives CDR1 SGHRS, CDR2 YFSETQ. The CDR3 coding sequence is TGCGCCAGCAGCTCCAGCGAGCCGAACTATGGCTACACCTTC. Amino acids: CASSSSEPNYGYTF.

J is TRBJ2-7 and V is TRBV9, with 11 positions matching TRBD2. Germline V lookup: CDR1 SGDLS, CDR2 YYNGEE. Unmatched junction bases numbered 6, after V lost 4 bases and J lost 0 bases. This CDR3 region has 16 residues. CDR3 DNA: TGTGCCAGCAGCCCCCGACTAGCGGGGCCCTCCTACGAGCAGTACTTC. Protein sequence: CASSPRLAGPSYEQYF.

The V gene is TRBV10-3, the J gene TRBJ2-1; D is possibly TRBD2 (6 bases). This CDR3 region has 13 residues. Germline assignment: CDR1 ENHRY and CDR2 SYGVKD. Between the trimmed V and J ends, which lost 2 bases and 13 bases, there was a span of 15 bases. Here the CDR3 reads CAISEAPRRAQFF. CDR3 coding DNA: TGTGCCATCAGTGAGGCGCCAAGGAGGGCTCAGTTCTTC.